This record covers a single T cell receptor beta chain. As yet, its antigen is unknown. Treatment given: around 19 received Ad26.COV2.S at low or high dose, single or two shots; 5 received placebo; per-sample allocation not given. After the first vaccine or placebo injection, samples were drawn on day 63. V lost 2 bases and J lost 0, with 4 bases in between. Germline V CDR1 and CDR2: SGHTA, FQGTGA. The CDR3 has 13 residues. The sample originates from a study of Ad26.COV2.S vaccination and SARS-CoV-2 variants. About the study: Donor participated within the Ad26.COV2.S arm of the COV1001 trial. In the study, Ad26.COV2.S was injected intramuscularly once, or twice 56 days apart.

General study findings and limits: A substantial breadth of spike-specific CD8+ and CD4+ T cell responses after vaccination has been reported. In TCR breadth and depth analyses, total T cell responses may have been underestimated.

Assay: immunoSEQ multiplex PCR; the TCRdb copy retains only in-frame clones and omits some. This table holds around 300,000 clones, roughly 90% found once. This chain connects TRBV7-3 to TRBJ1-1; D ambiguous. The sample consisted of peripheral blood, taken in a trial of Ad26.COV2.S vaccine versus placebo. The TCR sequence derives from a person between 18 and 59 years old who received the Ad26.COV2.S COVID-19 vaccine or a placebo. CDR3 nucleotide sequence: TGTGCCAGCAGCTTAGAGCTGAACACTGAAGCTTTCTTT. Amino acids: CASSLELNTEAFF.